This paragraph covers one T cell receptor beta chain sequence. No cognate antigen has been identified for it. No clone much larger than this one lies a single base away; base qualities are absent. This specimen comes from a study of T cell changes during pregnancy in multiple sclerosis (dated by TCRdb to 2018 to 2020). For context, the study as a whole: The study looked at changes in the T cell repertoire across pregnancy in women with multiple sclerosis.

The method was the immunoSEQ multiplex PCR assay. TCRdb provides this immuneACCESS table in a form limited to in-frame rearrangements. Some clones are lacking; in checked studies, under half of them reflect an unresolved V gene, and why the rest are absent is not known. The sample data list 43,000 or so clones, and approximately 90% of these were observed just once. Of the sample, about 2% falls within the top ten clones. The CDR3 measures 14 amino acids from cysteine to phenylalanine. Just CDR3 DNA is preserved here, 42 bases in frame from base 1. V is shortened by 0 bases, J by 8 bases, and the region joining them spans 13 bases. The germline V gene (reference sequence) sets CDR1 to SEHNR and CDR2 to FQNEAQ.

The sequence was obtained from a female donor with multiple sclerosis, enrolled in a pregnancy study. Specimen: peripheral blood, collected in the first trimester of pregnancy. The chain uses TRBV7-9 and TRBJ1-2; TRBD1 is a weak D gene call, 5 bases matching. The nucleotide sequence reads TGTGCCAGCAGCTTAGCCGGGACTGCGGAGGGCTACACCTTC. The resulting protein is CASSLAGTAEGYTF.